Each of the 27 T cell receptor beta chains below was sequenced from the same sample in a study of regulatory T cells in long-lasting Graves disease. Time point: newly diagnosed GD, antithyroid drugs for less than 3 months. Generation of the TCR library employed RNA extracted from PBMCs. The TCR beta library used iRepertoire HTBI primers with Arm-PCR amplification of CDR3. A single record per CDR3 protein comes from TCRdb applying MiXCR to the multiplex PCR reads. The sample holds about 620,000 distinct CDR3 sequences, around 17% seen once. This same sample was also taken into another study, of T cells in Graves' hyperthyroidism and ophthalmopathy.

The specimen comprised peripheral blood mononuclear cells (PBMCs), sampled at new diagnosis, from a patient treated with antithyroid drugs. The source is a woman younger than 45 with Graves disease.

This clonotype came up a few times. V gene TRBV4-1 combines with J gene TRBJ1-4; D perhaps matches TRBD1 (6 bases). Germline values: CDR1 MGHRA, CDR2 YSYEKL. The CDR3 is 17 residues long. V was clipped by 3 bases and J by 10 bases, with 24 bases between them. The CDR3 nucleotides read TGCGCCAGCAGCCACCTCCTGAGGGGGGAGGCTTATCGAAAACTGTTTTTT. Encoded protein: CASSHLLRGEAYRKLFF.

This clonotype was recorded many times. This chain joins TRBV10-2 and TRBJ2-1; D remains ambiguous. The germline CDR1 and CDR2 sequences are WSHSY and SAAADI. V lost 7 bases and J lost 0, with 10 bases in between. The CDR3 totals 14 residues. In DNA, the CDR3 is TGCGCCAGCACGAGGAGTCTCTCCTACAATGAGCAGTTCTTC. Protein product: CASTRSLSYNEQFF.

This clonotype is a singleton in its sample. A read error may be the cause here, since a much bigger clone is one base away. The chain combines TRBV6-1 with TRBJ2-7, with TRBD2 identical over 12 bases. The length of the CDR3 is 14 residues. The germline CDR1 and CDR2 sequences are MNHNS and SASEGT. The J segment lost 6 bases and the V segment lost 6 bases, leaving 6 bases of the junction unmatched. CDR3 in DNA: TGTGCCAGCAGAGAGACTAGCGGGAGTTCCGAGCAGTACTTC. This translates into CASRETSGSSEQYF.

In the case of this clonotype: Possible read error: a much larger clone is one base away. No conserved phenylalanine or tryptophan is present at the end of the CDR3, so a read error is the likely explanation. The CDR3 DNA is TGTGCCAGCAGTGTGTTGGGACAGGGAACGGACAGCAATCAGCCCCAGCATCTT. It encodes CASSVLGQGTDSNQPQHL. V and J are TRBV2 and TRBJ1-5; 9 positions agree with TRBD1. This CDR3 has 18 residues. Germline CDR1 SNHLY, CDR2 FYNNEI. V was clipped by 4 bases and J by 1 base; unmatched bases: 11.

This clonotype was counted between two and nine times. The rearrangement links TRBV5-4 to TRBJ1-1; tentative D call: TRBD1 (5 bases). V lost 0 bases and J 1 base, leaving 10 bases between the germline ends. Germline V gene sequence: CDR1 SGHNT, CDR2 YYREEE (reference sequence). The CDR3 is 15 residues long. In DNA, the CDR3 is TGTGCCAGCAGCTTGGCCCTCGGGGGGAACACTGAAGCTTTCTTT. Encoded protein: CASSLALGGNTEAFF.

V is TRBV20-1 and J is TRBJ2-7; the match to TRBD2 covers 8 bases. This CDR3 spans 13 amino acids. The ends lost 6 bases at V and 3 bases at J; junction bases unmatched: 7. Germline CDR1 DFQATT, CDR2 SNEGSKA (reference sequence). The CDR3: CSASPSGRYEQYF. In DNA, the CDR3 is TGCAGTGCAAGCCCTAGCGGGCGCTACGAGCAGTACTTC.

Ten or more counts support this clonotype. The chain recombines TRBV5-1 with TRBJ1-2; TRBD1 aligns across 9 bases. CDR3 length equals 12 residues. V trimming: 7 bases; J trimming: 6 bases; junction bases outside the gene matches: 4. Per germline, CDR1 SGHRS and CDR2 YFSETQ. CDR3 in amino acids: CASDDRGNGYTF. The CDR3 nucleotides are TGCGCCAGCGACGACAGGGGGAATGGCTACACCTTC.

There are a few counts of this clonotype. The chain carries TRBV7-2 and TRBJ2-3; tentative D call: TRBD2 (5 bases). Trimming pared 6 bases from V and 2 bases from J, leaving 15 bases between. The CDR3 extends over 15 amino acids. CDR1 and CDR2 (germline): SGHTA, FQGNSA. The CDR3 nucleotides read TGTGCCAGCAGACGTCGTGACTATGACACAGATACGCAGTATTTT. Amino acids: CASRRRDYDTDTQYF.

The rearrangement joins TRBV18 to TRBJ2-7; D remains ambiguous. CDR3 length: 15 residues. CDR1 KGHSH and CDR2 LQKENI come from the germline V gene. V was clipped by 1 base and J by 6 bases, with 16 bases between them. The CDR3 DNA reads as TGTGCCAGCTCACCACGTAGCCAGGCTTTGGGCGAGCAGTACTTC. It yields the protein CASSPRSQALGEQYF.

The V call is TRBV18, the J call TRBJ2-1; D unclear. The V and J ends lost 3 bases and 0 bases respectively, with 6 bases between them. This CDR3 spans 14 amino acids. CDR1 and CDR2 (germline): KGHSH, LQKENI. The DNA for the CDR3 is TGTGCCAGCTCACCGTGGAGCTCCTACAATGAGCAGTTCTTC. This sequence encodes CASSPWSSYNEQFF.

DNA of the CDR3: TGCGCCAGCAGCTCACGGACGGACGCAACTAATGAAAAACTGTTTTTT. Residues: CASSSRTDATNEKLFF. The chain combines TRBV5-1 with TRBJ1-4; the D is unclear. V shed 3 bases and J shed 0 bases, with 12 bases lying between them. This CDR3 has 16 residues. Per the germline V gene, CDR1 is SGHRS and CDR2 is YFSETQ.

At least ten counts were recorded for this clonotype. The chain links TRBV27 to TRBJ2-7; the D is unclear. This CDR3 is built from 13 residues. Germline V gene lookup returns CDR1 MNHEY and CDR2 SMNVEV (reference sequence). V lost 5 bases to trimming and J lost 2 bases, with 10 bases between them. The CDR3 protein is CASSNSITYEQYF. The CDR3 bases are TGTGCCAGCAGTAACAGTATCACCTACGAGCAGTACTTC.

This clonotype was detected only a few times. This sequence joins TRBV20-1 and TRBJ2-5; 10 bases fit TRBD2. CDR1 is DFQATT, CDR2 SNEGSKA, per germline (reference sequence). There are 17 residues in the CDR3. The V and J ends lost 8 bases and 5 bases, in that order; junction bases with no gene match: 20. The CDR3 bases are TGCAGTTGTAGTCTAGCGGGAGTAATGGCTTCCTTTGAGACCCAGTACTTC. It yields the protein CSCSLAGVMASFETQYF.

The V call is TRBV19, the J call TRBJ1-2; D uncertain. Trimming left V 7 bases short and J 5 bases short, with 11 bases between. Germline assignment: CDR1 LNHDA and CDR2 SQIVND (reference sequence). This CDR3 is 12 amino acids long. The CDR3, as DNA: TGTGCCAGTATAGGAGCTGCTTATGGCTACACCTTC. This sequence encodes CASIGAAYGYTF.

This clonotype was seen ten or more times. The chain links TRBV7-9 to TRBJ2-1, with TRBD2 identical over 15 bases. V was pared by 5 bases and J by 5 bases, with 7 bases of the junction left unmatched. The CDR3 has 17 amino acids. Looked up from germline, CDR1 is SEHNR and CDR2 is FQNEAQ (reference sequence). The CDR3 is CASSIPGTSGRNNEQFF. In nucleotides, the CDR3 is TGTGCCAGCAGCATCCCCGGGACTAGCGGGAGGAACAATGAGCAGTTCTTC.

The rearrangement joins TRBV7-9 to TRBJ2-1, with D possibly being TRBD2 (5 bases). Deletions cut 5 bases from V and 8 bases from J, with 19 bases between. The germline V gene has CDR1 SEHNR and CDR2 FQNEAQ (reference sequence). This CDR3 comprises 15 residues. The DNA for the CDR3 is TGTGCCAGCAGCATCGTCTTGAGCGGTCGGGATGAGCAGTTCTTC. Encoded protein: CASSIVLSGRDEQFF.

This clonotype was counted at least ten times. The chain joins TRBV20-1 to TRBJ2-3; possibly TRBD2 for D (5 bases). The CDR3 is made up of 16 amino acids. Germline V lookup: CDR1 DFQATT, CDR2 SNEGSKA (reference sequence). V dropped 2 bases and J dropped 2 bases, with 17 bases sitting between them. CDR3 DNA sequence: TGCAGTGCTAGATTTGGAGCTGGACGGGACACAGATACGCAGTATTTT. Its protein is CSARFGAGRDTDTQYF.

This clonotype was seen many times. The rearrangement uses TRBV10-2 and TRBJ1-5; no definite D call. V was cut by 7 bases and J by 2 bases, with 15 bases left in between. The CDR3 contains 15 residues. Germline loops: CDR1 WSHSY, CDR2 SAAADI. In DNA form, the CDR3 reads TGCGCCAGCAAACAACTCTTAGGCGGCAATCAGCCCCAGCATTTT. Its translation: CASKQLLGGNQPQHF.

About this clonotype: Lacking the conserved final phenylalanine or tryptophan, this CDR3 likely reflects a read error. This rearrangement joins TRBV15 to TRBJ1-2, with D hard to call. The CDR3 has 16 residues. Between the trimmed V and J ends, which lost 0 bases and 6 bases, there was a span of 17 bases. CDR1 is LNHNV and CDR2 is YYDKDF in the germline V gene (reference sequence). The CDR3 protein is CATSRDDSSRENGYTL. CDR3 coding DNA: TGTGCCACCAGCAGAGATGATAGTTCTAGGGAGAATGGCTACACCCTC.

The V call is TRBV2, the J call TRBJ2-2; D call uncertain. The CDR3 totals 14 residues. V lost 8 bases and J lost 4, with 14 bases in between. Per germline, CDR1 SNHLY and CDR2 FYNNEI. The CDR3 sequence is CASEKERVTGELFF. The CDR3 DNA reads as TGTGCCAGCGAGAAGGAGCGAGTCACCGGGGAGCTGTTTTTT.

This clonotype has a count of ten or more. The chain carries TRBV5-1 and TRBJ2-3, with 8 positions matching TRBD2. V gave up 1 base and J gave up 0 bases; unmatched junction bases: 4. CDR1 SGHRS and CDR2 YFSETQ come from the germline V gene. CDR3 length equals 16 residues. The CDR3 sequence: CASSLNSGASTDTQYF. The CDR3 coding sequence is TGCGCCAGCAGCTTGAATAGCGGGGCGAGCACAGATACGCAGTATTTT.

The chain carries TRBV7-3 and TRBJ2-2; D is possibly TRBD2 (6 bases). This CDR3 contains 16 residues. Germline-derived CDR1 and CDR2 are SGHTA and FQGTGA. The V gene lost 8 bases and the J gene lost 0 bases, with 16 bases spanning the gap. CDR3 sequence: CASQERGGTNTGELFF. The CDR3 nucleotides read TGTGCCAGCCAAGAACGCGGCGGGACGAACACCGGGGAGCTGTTTTTT. Drawing the rest from reference TRBV7-3 and TRBJ2-2, the complete variable domain is GAGVSQTPSNKVTEKGKYVELRCDPISGHTALYWYRQSLGQGPEFLIYFQGTGAADDSGLPNDRFFAVRPEGSVSTLKIQRTERGDSAVYLCASQERGGTNTGELFFGEGSRLTVL.

This clonotype was recorded a few times. The V and J genes are TRBV19 and TRBJ1-5; 8 bases align to TRBD1. The CDR3 is 18 amino acids. With 5 bases clipped from V and 5 bases from J, the junction kept 17 bases outside the gene matches. The germline gives CDR1 LNHDA, CDR2 SQIVND (reference sequence). Written as DNA, the CDR3 is TGTGCCAGTAGTGGGGCCGGATACAGACAGGGGATGCATCAGCCCCAGCATTTT. It is translated as CASSGAGYRQGMHQPQHF.

This clonotype has only a few counts. V usage is TRBV9 and J usage is TRBJ2-7, with D unresolved. V lost 3 bases and J lost 3, with 10 bases in between. Germline CDR1 reads SGDLS; CDR2 reads YYNGEE. The CDR3 runs 13 residues. In nucleotides, the CDR3 is TGTGCCAGCAGCGAGAAATCCGGCTACGAGCAGTACTTC. This sequence encodes CASSEKSGYEQYF.

This clonotype was seen repeatedly, ten times or more. The V and J genes are TRBV28 and TRBJ2-7, with a possible D match to TRBD1 (5 bases). Looked up from germline, CDR1 is MDHEN and CDR2 is SYDVKM. The CDR3 loop spans 16 amino acids. V was shortened by 2 bases and J by 7 bases, with 21 bases between the two germline ends. For the CDR3, the DNA is TGTGCCAGCAGTTTACTAAGACAGACCCTTGCCGGGGAGCAGTACTTC. This translates into CASSLLRQTLAGEQYF.

This clonotype was seen repeatedly, ten times or more. The V call is TRBV27, the J call TRBJ1-6; D remains unclear. CDR1 MNHEY and CDR2 SMNVEV come from the germline V gene (reference sequence). Between the trimmed V and J ends, which lost 6 bases and 9 bases, there was a span of 18 bases. This CDR3 is 15 amino acids long. CDR3 bases: TGTGCCAGCAGGCACGGAGGTTCTGTGTCTTCACCCCTCCACTTT. The encoded protein is CASRHGGSVSSPLHF.

This clonotype was recorded a few times. This chain uses TRBV19 with TRBJ2-1, with D hard to call. This CDR3 has 13 amino acids. V gave up 5 bases and J gave up 10 bases, with 15 bases separating them. The germline CDR1 and CDR2 sequences are LNHDA and SQIVND (reference sequence). The CDR3 spells CASSSSDRLEQFF. As DNA, the CDR3 is TGTGCCAGTAGTTCATCAGACCGCCTGGAGCAGTTCTTC.